This passage covers 2 T cell receptor beta chains from one sample sequenced in a study of blood T cell repertoires in COVID-19. The assay was immunoSEQ multiplex PCR, and TCRdb's table has in-frame clones only and misses some. The repertoire consists of around 100,000 clones, with around nine tenths occurring once and the leading ten covering 5.1%. Sequenced material: peripheral blood. These receptors originate from a man over 45 with acute or convalescent COVID-19.

V and J are TRBV9 and TRBJ2-5; no clear D. V shed 0 bases and J shed 5 bases, with 2 bases lying between them. This CDR3 has 11 amino acids. Germline lookup yields CDR1 SGDLS and CDR2 YYNGEE. CDR3 DNA sequence: TGTGCCAGCAGCGTAGCGGAGACCCAGTACTTC. Translating it yields CASSVAETQYF.

The chain joins TRBV27 to TRBJ1-2; D possibly corresponds to TRBD1 (5 bases). The CDR3 covers 12 residues. Between the trimmed V and J ends, which lost 11 bases and 4 bases, there was a span of 14 bases. Germline V gives CDR1 MNHEY, CDR2 SMNVEV (reference sequence). The CDR3 is CAVLNGGYGYTF. The CDR3 region has the DNA TGTGCCGTACTCAACGGGGGCTATGGCTACACCTTC.